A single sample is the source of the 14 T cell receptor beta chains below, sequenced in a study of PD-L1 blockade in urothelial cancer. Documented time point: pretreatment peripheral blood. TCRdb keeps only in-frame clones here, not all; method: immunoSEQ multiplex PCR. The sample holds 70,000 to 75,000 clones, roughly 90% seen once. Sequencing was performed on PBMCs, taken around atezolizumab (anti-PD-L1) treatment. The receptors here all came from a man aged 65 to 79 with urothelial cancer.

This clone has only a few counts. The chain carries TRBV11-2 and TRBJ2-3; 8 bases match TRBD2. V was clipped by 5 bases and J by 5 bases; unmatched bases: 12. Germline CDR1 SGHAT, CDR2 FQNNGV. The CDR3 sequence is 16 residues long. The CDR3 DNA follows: TGTGCCAGCAGCGCCACCGGAGCGGGAGCTAAAGATACGCAGTATTTT. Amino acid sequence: CASSATGAGAKDTQYF.

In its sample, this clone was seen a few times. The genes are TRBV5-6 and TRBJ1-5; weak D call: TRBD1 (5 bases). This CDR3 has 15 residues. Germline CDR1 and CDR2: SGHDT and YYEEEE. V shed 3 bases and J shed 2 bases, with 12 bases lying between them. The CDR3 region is CASSWGTFGNQPQHF. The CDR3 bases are TGTGCCAGCAGCTGGGGGACTTTCGGCAATCAGCCCCAGCATTTT.

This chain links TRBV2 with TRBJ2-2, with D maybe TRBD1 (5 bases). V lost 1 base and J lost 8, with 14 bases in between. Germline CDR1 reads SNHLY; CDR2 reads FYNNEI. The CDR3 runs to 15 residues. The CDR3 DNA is TGTGCCAGCAGTGAAGTGCAGGGAAGTAGGGGGGAGCTGTTTTTT. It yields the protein CASSEVQGSRGELFF.

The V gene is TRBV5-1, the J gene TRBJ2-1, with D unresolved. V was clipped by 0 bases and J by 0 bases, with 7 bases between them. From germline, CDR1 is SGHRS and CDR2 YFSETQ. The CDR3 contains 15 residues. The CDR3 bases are TGCGCCAGCAGCTTGGACGAGAGCTCCTACAATGAGCAGTTCTTC. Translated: CASSLDESSYNEQFF.

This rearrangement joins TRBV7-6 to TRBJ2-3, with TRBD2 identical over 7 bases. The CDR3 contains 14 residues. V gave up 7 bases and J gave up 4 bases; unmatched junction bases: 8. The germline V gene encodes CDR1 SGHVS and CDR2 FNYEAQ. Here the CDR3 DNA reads TGTGCCAGCACCAACGGCGGGAGTGCAGATACGCAGTATTTT. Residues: CASTNGGSADTQYF.

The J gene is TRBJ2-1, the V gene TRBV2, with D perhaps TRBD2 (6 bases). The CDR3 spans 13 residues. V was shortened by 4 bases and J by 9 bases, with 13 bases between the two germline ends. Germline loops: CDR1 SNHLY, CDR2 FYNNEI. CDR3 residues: CASSGASAGEQFF. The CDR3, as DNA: TGTGCCAGCAGTGGGGCTAGCGCAGGTGAGCAGTTCTTC. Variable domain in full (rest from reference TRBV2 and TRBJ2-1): EPEVTQTPSHQVTQMGQEVILRCVPISNHLYFYWYRQILGQKVEFLVSFYNNEISEKSEIFDDQFSVERPDGSNFTLKIRSTKLEDSAMYFCASSGASAGEQFFGPGTRLTVL.

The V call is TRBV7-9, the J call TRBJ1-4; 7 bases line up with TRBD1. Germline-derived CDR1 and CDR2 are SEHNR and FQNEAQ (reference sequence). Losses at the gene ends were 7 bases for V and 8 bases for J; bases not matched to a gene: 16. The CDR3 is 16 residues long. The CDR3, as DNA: TGTGCCAGCACCGTTCAGAGGGGCAGGGGGAACGAAAAACTGTTTTTT. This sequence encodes CASTVQRGRGNEKLFF.

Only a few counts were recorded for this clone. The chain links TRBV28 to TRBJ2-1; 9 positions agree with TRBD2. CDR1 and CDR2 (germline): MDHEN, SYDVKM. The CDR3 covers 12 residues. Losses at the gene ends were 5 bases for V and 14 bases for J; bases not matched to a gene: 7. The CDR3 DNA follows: TGTGCCAGCAGTCCCCGACTAGCGGAGAAGTTCTTC. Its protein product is CASSPRLAEKFF.

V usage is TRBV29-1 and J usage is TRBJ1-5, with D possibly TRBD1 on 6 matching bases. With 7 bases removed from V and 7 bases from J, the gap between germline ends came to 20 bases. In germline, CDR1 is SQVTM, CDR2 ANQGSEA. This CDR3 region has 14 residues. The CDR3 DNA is TGCAGCGCGTCCGGACAGAGAACAGGACAGCCCCAGCATTTT. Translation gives CSASGQRTGQPQHF.

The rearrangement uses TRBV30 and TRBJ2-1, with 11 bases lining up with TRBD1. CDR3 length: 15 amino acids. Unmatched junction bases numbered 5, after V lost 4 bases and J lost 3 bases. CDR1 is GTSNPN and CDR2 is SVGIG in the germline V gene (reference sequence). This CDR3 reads CAWKGQGASYNEQFF. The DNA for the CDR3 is TGTGCCTGGAAAGGACAGGGGGCGAGCTACAATGAGCAGTTCTTC.

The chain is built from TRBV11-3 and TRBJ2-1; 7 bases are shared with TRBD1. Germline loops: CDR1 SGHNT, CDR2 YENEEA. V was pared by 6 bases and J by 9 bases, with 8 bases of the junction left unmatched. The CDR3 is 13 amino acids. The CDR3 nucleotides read TGTGCCAGCAGTTACAGGGGTGGGGTTGAGCAGTTCTTC. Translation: CASSYRGGVEQFF.

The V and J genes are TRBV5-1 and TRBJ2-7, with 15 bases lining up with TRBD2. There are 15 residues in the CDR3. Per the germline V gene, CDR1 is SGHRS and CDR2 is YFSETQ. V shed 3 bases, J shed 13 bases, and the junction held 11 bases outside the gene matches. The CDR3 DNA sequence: TGCGCCAGCAGCTCTGGACTAGCGGGAGGGCCTCAAGAATACTTC. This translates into CASSSGLAGGPQEYF.

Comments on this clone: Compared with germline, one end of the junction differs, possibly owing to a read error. CDR3 protein: CASCGAGNPGELFF. The DNA of the CDR3 is TGTGCCAGTTGCGGGGCAGGGAACCCCGGGGAGCTGTTTTTT. This sequence joins TRBV28 and TRBJ2-2, with a tentative D call TRBD2 (6 bases). The CDR3 spans 14 residues. CDR1 is MDHEN and CDR2 is SYDVKM in the germline V gene.

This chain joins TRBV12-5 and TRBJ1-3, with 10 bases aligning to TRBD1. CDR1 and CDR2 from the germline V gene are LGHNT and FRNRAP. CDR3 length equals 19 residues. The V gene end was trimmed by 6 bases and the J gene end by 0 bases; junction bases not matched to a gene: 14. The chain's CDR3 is CASGPRDRGPMYSGNTIYF. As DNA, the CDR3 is TGTGCTAGTGGCCCCCGGGACAGGGGCCCCATGTACTCTGGAAACACCATATATTTT.